The 27 T cell receptor beta chains below come from one sample, sequenced in a study of cytomegalovirus exposure and HLA in healthy donors. The primer mix had 60 Vbeta and 13 Jbeta primers. The assay was immunoSEQ multiplex PCR, and TCRdb's table has in-frame clones only and misses some. The data contain around 150,000 clones, more than 70% of them seen just once; the ten biggest clones take up around 5.8%. The sequenced sample was PBMCs. Every receptor here comes from a male donor in good health and CMV-seropositive.

This chain joins TRBV28 and TRBJ2-7; the D is unclear. Deletions cut 2 bases from V and 3 bases from J, with 8 bases between. The CDR3 spans 13 residues. Per germline, CDR1 MDHEN and CDR2 SYDVKM. In DNA, the CDR3 is TGTGCCAGCAGTTTAGTTCCGGGCTACGAGCAGTACTTC. Protein product: CASSLVPGYEQYF.

This chain uses TRBV18 with TRBJ2-7; TRBD2 might be the D (5 bases). Germline CDR1 and CDR2: KGHSH and LQKENI. The CDR3 contains 13 residues. Trimming shortened V by 5 bases and J by 2 bases, and 10 bases separated the two germline ends. CDR3 protein: CASSTNGAYEQYF. The CDR3 bases are TGTGCCAGCTCAACCAACGGGGCCTACGAGCAGTACTTC. The whole variable domain, filled in from reference TRBV18 and TRBJ2-7, reads NAGVMQNPRHLVRRRGQEARLRCSPMKGHSHVYWYRQLPEEGLKFMVYLQKENIIDESGMPKERFSAEFPKEGPSILRIQQVVRGDSAAYFCASSTNGAYEQYFGPGTRLTVT.

The chain couples TRBV5-1 to TRBJ1-2, with 8 positions matching TRBD1. CDR1 is SGHRS and CDR2 is YFSETQ in the germline V gene. The CDR3 is made up of 13 amino acids. Losses at the gene ends were 0 bases for V and 6 bases for J; bases not matched to a gene: 1. As DNA, the CDR3 is TGCGCCAGCAGCTTGGCAGGGGGCGATGGCTACACCTTC. It translates to CASSLAGGDGYTF.

The V and J genes are TRBV6-5 and TRBJ1-2; 9 bases are a match to TRBD1. Per germline, CDR1 MNHEY and CDR2 SVGAGI. CDR3 length: 15 amino acids. After removal of 6 bases from V and 0 bases from J, the junction contained 5 bases not matched to a gene. The CDR3 bases are TGTGCCAGCAGAAGGGGACAGGGAGCTAACTATGGCTACACCTTC. Translation gives CASRRGQGANYGYTF.

The rearrangement joins TRBV9 to TRBJ2-1; D may be TRBD2 (6 bases). Germline assignment: CDR1 SGDLS and CDR2 YYNGEE. The V gene lost 5 bases and the J gene lost 11 bases, with 14 bases spanning the gap. CDR3 size: 12 residues. The CDR3, as DNA: TGTGCCAGCAGGGGCGGGATAGGGCAGCAGTTCTTC. Amino acid sequence: CASRGGIGQQFF.

The chain couples TRBV28 to TRBJ2-7, with D perhaps matching TRBD1 (6 bases). Germline values: CDR1 MDHEN, CDR2 SYDVKM. The V and J ends lost 2 bases and 6 bases respectively, with 20 bases between them. The CDR3 is made up of 16 amino acids. This chain's CDR3 is CASSLGSVQGNPEQYF. The CDR3 DNA sequence: TGTGCCAGCAGTTTAGGGTCGGTGCAGGGGAACCCCGAGCAGTACTTC.

The gene calls are TRBV29-1 and TRBJ2-7; 9 nucleotides agree with TRBD1. CDR3 size: 15 residues. V was clipped by 0 bases and J by 6 bases; unmatched bases: 9. Germline loops: CDR1 SQVTM, CDR2 ANQGSEA. The DNA of the CDR3 is TGCAGCGTTGAAGATCCCCACAGGGGGCGCGGCGAGCAGTACTTC. It yields the protein CSVEDPHRGRGEQYF.

Concerning this clone itself: At one end, the junction sequence differs from germline, possibly due to a read error. CDR3 sequence (DNA): TGTTCCAGCAGCTTAGGAACAGGGACAGATAATTCACCCCTCCACTTT. This gives the protein CSSSLGTGTDNSPLHF. V usage is TRBV7-9 and J usage is TRBJ1-6; 7 nucleotides align to TRBD1. The CDR3 has 16 amino acids. Germline V gene lookup returns CDR1 SEHNR and CDR2 FQNEAQ (reference sequence).

The V and J genes are TRBV6-6 and TRBJ2-1; 8 bases map to TRBD2. The CDR3 has 14 residues. In germline, CDR1 is MNHNY, CDR2 SVGAGI (reference sequence). Trimming took 6 bases from V and 9 from J; bases not matched to a gene: 10. CDR3 nucleotides: TGTGCCAGCAGGACCCCTACTAGCGGAGGTGAGCAGTTCTTC. Translated: CASRTPTSGGEQFF.

This CDR3 is CASSFTSDDYNEQFF. As DNA, the CDR3 is TGTGCCAGCAGCTTTACTAGCGACGACTACAATGAGCAGTTCTTC. This chain links TRBV7-9 with TRBJ2-1; the match to TRBD2 covers 7 bases. The J segment lost 3 bases and the V segment lost 3 bases, leaving 5 bases of the junction unmatched. CDR1 is SEHNR, CDR2 FQNEAQ, per germline (reference sequence). This CDR3 is 15 amino acids long.

The chain uses TRBV27 and TRBJ2-7, with a tentative D call TRBD2 (7 bases). Germline V lookup: CDR1 MNHEY, CDR2 SMNVEV (reference sequence). Trimming pared 11 bases from V and 5 bases from J, leaving 10 bases between. This CDR3 has 10 amino acids. This CDR3 reads CAVGGHEQYF. DNA for the CDR3: TGTGCCGTCGGGGGGCACGAGCAGTACTTC.

This chain connects TRBV7-6 to TRBJ2-1; D possibly corresponds to TRBD2 (6 bases). CDR3 length equals 15 residues. Deletions cut 3 bases from V and 5 bases from J, with 14 bases between. Germline V gene data show CDR1 as SGHVS and CDR2 as FNYEAQ. The CDR3 sequence: CASSFRLANHNEQFF. The CDR3 DNA reads TGTGCCAGCAGCTTTCGGCTAGCGAACCACAATGAGCAGTTCTTC.

This clone came up many times. The chain combines TRBV29-1 with TRBJ1-1; D is unresolved. CDR3 length: 13 amino acids. Germline loops: CDR1 SQVTM, CDR2 ANQGSEA. V lost 6 bases and J 0 bases, leaving 11 bases between the germline ends. The CDR3 DNA reads TGCAGCGTGGGGAGGGCTTTGAACACTGAAGCTTTCTTT. Amino acids: CSVGRALNTEAFF.

The V and J genes are TRBV6-4 and TRBJ1-1, with a tentative D call TRBD1 (6 bases). CDR1 and CDR2 from the germline V gene are MRHNA and SNTAGT. This CDR3 comprises 13 residues. V was clipped by 8 bases and J by 5 bases, with 15 bases between them. The CDR3 nucleotides are TGTGCCAGCCGAAACAGGGTGGGAACTGAAGCTTTCTTT. This codes for CASRNRVGTEAFF.

This chain connects TRBV5-1 to TRBJ1-2; no clear D gene. V lost 4 bases and J 9 bases, leaving 19 bases between the germline ends. Germline loops: CDR1 SGHRS, CDR2 YFSETQ. The CDR3 sequence is 14 residues long. Here the CDR3 reads CASSLSPTGESYTF. The CDR3 DNA sequence: TGCGCCAGCAGCCTATCCCCGACGGGAGAAAGCTACACCTTC.

V is TRBV15 and J is TRBJ2-5; no reliable D call. Germline V gene sequence: CDR1 LNHNV, CDR2 YYDKDF (reference sequence). The CDR3 has 15 amino acids. The V and J ends lost 1 base and 1 base respectively, with 10 bases between them. The CDR3, as DNA: TGTGCCACCAGCAGAGGGTCAGGTATCCAAGAGACCCAGTACTTC. It yields the protein CATSRGSGIQETQYF.

The chain employs TRBV5-1 and TRBJ2-1; 8 bases match TRBD2. Germline V CDR1 and CDR2: SGHRS, YFSETQ. The J segment lost 4 bases and the V segment lost 1 base, leaving 4 bases of the junction unmatched. This CDR3 is built from 15 residues. Here the CDR3 reads CASSLSGLAYNEQFF. In nucleotides, the CDR3 is TGCGCCAGCAGCTTGTCCGGACTAGCTTACAATGAGCAGTTCTTC. Full variable domain (rest looked up from reference TRBV5-1 and TRBJ2-1): KAGVTQTPRYLIKTRGQQVTLSCSPISGHRSVSWYQQTPGQGLQFLFEYFSETQRNKGNFPGRFSGRQFSNSRSEMNVSTLELGDSALYLCASSLSGLAYNEQFFGPGTRLTVL.

The rearrangement joins TRBV7-3 to TRBJ1-2; weak D call: TRBD1 (5 bases). The CDR3 sequence is 12 residues long. Trimming shortened V by 3 bases and J by 4 bases, and 6 bases separated the two germline ends. CDR1 and CDR2 (germline): SGHTA, FQGTGA. CDR3 region: CASSLGGYGYTF. CDR3 coding DNA: TGTGCCAGCAGCTTGGGGGGCTATGGCTACACCTTC.

CDR3 sequence (DNA): TGTGCCAGCAGTGCCCAGGGGCCATTCTATGGCTACACCTTC. Residues: CASSAQGPFYGYTF. The chain recombines TRBV27 with TRBJ1-2; D may be TRBD1 (6 bases). The germline V and J ends were trimmed by 5 bases and 4 bases, with 14 bases remaining between them. This CDR3 is built from 14 residues. The germline V gene encodes CDR1 MNHEY and CDR2 SMNVEV (reference sequence).

This sequence joins TRBV4-3 and TRBJ1-2; 9 bases fit TRBD1. J gave up 9 bases and V 0 bases, and 8 bases lay outside the gene matches. CDR3 length equals 15 residues. From germline, CDR1 is LGHNA and CDR2 YSLEER. CDR3 region: CASSQDIGTGRRYTF. The CDR3 DNA follows: TGCGCCAGCAGCCAAGATATCGGGACAGGGAGGCGCTACACCTTC.

The rearrangement uses TRBV27 and TRBJ2-1, with D possibly matching TRBD2 (5 bases). Trimming stripped 3 bases from V and 4 bases from J, with 10 bases between. This CDR3 is 14 amino acids long. CDR1 and CDR2 (germline): MNHEY, SMNVEV (reference sequence). CDR3 residues: CASSFSGSYNEQFF. DNA of the CDR3: TGTGCCAGCAGTTTCAGCGGAAGTTACAATGAGCAGTTCTTC.

V gene TRBV19 combines with J gene TRBJ1-1, with D possibly being TRBD1 (5 bases). The V end was cut by 1 base, the J end by 0 bases, with 18 bases between. Germline CDR1 and CDR2: LNHDA and SQIVND (reference sequence). CDR3 length equals 18 residues. The CDR3 loop reads CASSIVLGTTAMNTEAFF. CDR3 DNA: TGTGCCAGTAGTATAGTCCTAGGAACGACAGCCATGAACACTGAAGCTTTCTTT.

This clone came up a few times. This chain links TRBV7-6 with TRBJ2-3, with unresolved D. Trimming shortened V by 6 bases and J by 0 bases, and 13 bases separated the two germline ends. This CDR3 region has 15 residues. Germline lookup yields CDR1 SGHVS and CDR2 FNYEAQ. The CDR3 DNA sequence: TGTGCCAGCAGGTCCAACCGGTGGAGCACAGATACGCAGTATTTT. Amino acid sequence: CASRSNRWSTDTQYF.

This clone showed up just a few times. The chain combines TRBV28 with TRBJ1-6; D ambiguous. This CDR3 has 15 residues. V was pared by 7 bases and J by 6 bases, with 16 bases between. CDR1 and CDR2 from the germline V gene are MDHEN and SYDVKM. The CDR3 here is CASTPADYPNSPLHF. As DNA, the CDR3 is TGTGCCAGCACCCCCGCGGACTACCCTAATTCACCCCTCCACTTT.

V is TRBV28 and J is TRBJ1-2; 7 nucleotides agree with TRBD1. The CDR3 loop spans 16 amino acids. In germline, CDR1 is MDHEN, CDR2 SYDVKM. The V gene end was trimmed by 10 bases and the J gene end by 3 bases; junction bases not matched to a gene: 17. CDR3 in amino acids: CATLDRADLMDYGYTF. CDR3 bases: TGTGCCACTCTTGACAGGGCCGACCTCATGGACTATGGCTACACCTTC.

The chain is built from TRBV7-3 and TRBJ2-2; a weak D match, TRBD2 (5 bases). The germline V and J ends were trimmed by 5 bases and 1 base, with 11 bases remaining between them. Germline V CDR1 and CDR2: SGHTA, FQGTGA. This CDR3 has 15 amino acids. This chain's CDR3 is CASSPSRGNTGELFF. DNA of the CDR3: TGTGCCAGCAGCCCTAGCCGAGGGAACACCGGGGAGCTGTTTTTT.

The V and J genes are TRBV5-4 and TRBJ2-3, with TRBD2 matching 10 bases. With V trimmed by 4 bases and J by 0 bases, 11 bases remained unmatched. The germline gives CDR1 SGHNT, CDR2 YYREEE (reference sequence). The CDR3 sequence is 18 residues long. The CDR3 is CASSTPLILAGSTDTQYF. The CDR3 region has the DNA TGTGCCAGCAGCACTCCCCTCATACTAGCGGGGAGCACAGATACGCAGTATTTT.